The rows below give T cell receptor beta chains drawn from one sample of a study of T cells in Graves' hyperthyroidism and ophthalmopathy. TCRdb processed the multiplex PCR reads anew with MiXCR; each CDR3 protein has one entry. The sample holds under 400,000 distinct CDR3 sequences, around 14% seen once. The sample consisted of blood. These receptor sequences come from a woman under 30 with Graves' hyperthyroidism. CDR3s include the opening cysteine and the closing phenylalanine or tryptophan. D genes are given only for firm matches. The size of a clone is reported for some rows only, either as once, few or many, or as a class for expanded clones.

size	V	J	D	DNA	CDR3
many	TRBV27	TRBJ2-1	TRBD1	TGTGCCAGCACCCCAGGGACAGGGTCTAGGAATGAGCAGTTCTTC	CASTPGTGSRNEQFF
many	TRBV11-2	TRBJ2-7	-	TGTGCCAGCAGCTCTCCCCGGGGGGCTTTCCACGAGCAGTACTTC	CASSSPRGAFHEQYF
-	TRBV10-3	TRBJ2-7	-	TGTGCCACTTCGGGACCTCATCCAAGCAGCTTCTGCGAGCAGTACTTC	CATSGPHPSSFCEQYF
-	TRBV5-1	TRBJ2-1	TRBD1	TGCGCCACACAACCGGGACAGGGAGGGGATGAGCAGTTCTTC	CATQPGQGGDEQFF
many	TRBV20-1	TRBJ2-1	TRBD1	TGCAGTGCTAGAGATGAGCAGGGGGCAAATGAGCAGTTCTTC	CSARDEQGANEQFF
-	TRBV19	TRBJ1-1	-	TGTGCCAGTAGTATGAACCGCCAGAACACTGAAGCTTTCTTT	CASSMNRQNTEAFF
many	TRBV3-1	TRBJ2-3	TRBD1	TGTGCCAGCAGCCAAGAAGCAGGGGGCGCGGGCACAGATACGCAGTATTTT	CASSQEAGGAGTDTQYF
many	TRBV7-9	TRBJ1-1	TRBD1	TGTGCCAGCAGCCCTCAGATGGGACAGCCGAACACTGAAGCTTTCTTT	CASSPQMGQPNTEAFF
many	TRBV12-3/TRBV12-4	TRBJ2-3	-	TGTGCCAGCAGTACCGCGGCGCCCACAGATACGCAGTATTTT	CASSTAAPTDTQYF
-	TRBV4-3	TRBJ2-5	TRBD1	TGCGCCAGCAGCCAAGGGTGGACAGGGGTCGTGGGAGAGACCCAGTACTTC	CASSQGWTGVVGETQYF
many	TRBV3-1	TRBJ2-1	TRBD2	TGTGCCAGCAGTCAAACTAGCGGGGGGGCCGATGAGCAGTTCTTC	CASSQTSGGADEQFF
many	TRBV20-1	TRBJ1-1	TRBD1	TGCAGTGCTAGAGCCGCCGGGACAGCGAACACTGAAGCTTTCTTT	CSARAAGTANTEAFF
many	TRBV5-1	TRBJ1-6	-	TGCGCCAGCAGCCTACGGGAACCCAGGGAATCACCCCTCCACTTT	CASSLREPRESPLHF
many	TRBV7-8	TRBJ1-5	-	TGTGCCAGCAGCTTAGAGGCAGGGATGAACAATCAGCCCCAGCATTTT	CASSLEAGMNNQPQHF